This TCR beta chain was captured by sequencing in a study of TIL therapy for anti-PD-1-resistant metastatic lung cancer. Study context: Patients then received nivolumab; progressors got lymphodepletion, TIL and IL-2. Patients had a median age of approximately 50 years (range about 35-80). By whole-exome sequencing, median non-synonymous tumor mutation burden was roughly 1.4 mutations per megabase.

CDR1 is SGHTA and CDR2 is FQGNSA in the germline V gene. V was shortened by 1 base and J by 3 bases, with 6 bases between the two germline ends. The CDR3 totals 13 residues. The time point is: pre-treatment sample, taken before nivolumab and TIL therapy. Stage 4 NSCLC adults joined between October 2017 and January 2020. The immunoSEQ assay was v3. The table came from immunoSEQ multiplex PCR; TCRdb's copy has only in-frame clones and leaves some out. The sample yields about 20,000 clones, about 71% seen once. Comment on this clone: This sample includes further DNA sequences coding for the same CDR3.

The sample consisted of blood, taken at baseline. The sequence derives from a person aged 25-79 years with non-small cell lung cancer. The rearrangement joins TRBV7-2 to TRBJ2-5; D call uncertain. For the CDR3, the DNA is TGTGCCAGCAGCTTAGAGGCAGAAGAGACCCAGTACTTC. This gives the protein CASSLEAEETQYF.